The 5 T cell receptor beta chains reported below all come from one sample, sequenced in a study of blood T cell repertoires in COVID-19. Using immunoSEQ multiplex PCR, the repertoire was profiled, and TCRdb retains in-frame clones only, with some absent. The sample contains fewer than 60,000 clones, approximately 83% of which appear only once. Sample: peripheral blood. The receptors here all came from a man older than 75 with COVID-19, enrolled during active disease.

This clone occurred once. V usage is TRBV19 and J usage is TRBJ2-7, with 8 bases fitting TRBD2. Germline CDR1 LNHDA, CDR2 SQIVND (reference sequence). This CDR3 is built from 12 residues. Trimming at V came to 10 bases and at J to 3 bases, leaving 5 bases not matched to a gene. The CDR3: CATGGDYYEQYF. The DNA for the CDR3 is TGTGCCACCGGGGGGGATTACTACGAGCAGTACTTC.

In DNA, the CDR3 is TGTGCCAGCAGCCGGACTAGCGGCTTATACACCGGGGAGCTGTTTTTT. Encoded protein: CASSRTSGLYTGELFF. The chain combines TRBV7-2 with TRBJ2-2; 10 positions match TRBD2. CDR1 and CDR2 (germline): SGHTA, FQGNSA. The CDR3 spans 16 residues. Germline trimming cut 5 bases from V and 3 bases from J; bases unmatched to any gene: 6.

The V gene is TRBV5-1, the J gene TRBJ1-1, with 9 bases lining up with TRBD1. CDR3 length: 15 residues. V was pared by 2 bases and J by 4 bases, with 6 bases of the junction left unmatched. The V gene's germline CDR1 is SGHRS and CDR2 YFSETQ. The CDR3 is CASSFSGQGGTEAFF. DNA of the CDR3: TGCGCCAGCAGCTTTTCGGGACAGGGAGGCACTGAAGCTTTCTTT.

In this sample, this clone turned up a few times. V usage is TRBV29-1 and J usage is TRBJ1-2; TRBD1 is a possible D gene (5 bases). The length of the CDR3 is 11 residues. Germline V lookup: CDR1 SQVTM, CDR2 ANQGSEA. Trimming shortened V by 3 bases and J by 8 bases, and 10 bases separated the two germline ends. Here the CDR3 DNA reads TGCAGCGTTGATGGAGGGGCCGGCTACACCTTC. Translating it yields CSVDGGAGYTF.

This clone was seen once. The J gene is TRBJ1-5, the V gene TRBV6-4; 10 bases are shared with TRBD1. CDR1 is MRHNA, CDR2 SNTAGT, per germline. The CDR3 runs to 17 residues. The ends lost 7 bases at V and 7 bases at J; junction bases unmatched: 16. The CDR3: CASKGPRTGGLAQPQHF. For the CDR3, the DNA is TGTGCCAGCAAAGGCCCCCGGACAGGGGGGTTAGCGCAGCCCCAGCATTTT.